The rows below give T cell receptor beta chains drawn from one sample of a study of control samples from healthy donors and cancer patients. This table comes from immunoSEQ multiplex PCR, and its TCRdb copy is limited to in-frame clones, with some not included. Among approximately 92,000 clones, more than 80% were seen once, and the ten largest hold approximately 1.5%. Sample: blood. Every receptor here comes from a woman younger than 45 in good health. CDR3s include the opening cysteine and the closing phenylalanine or tryptophan. A D gene is named only where the DNA matches it firmly. Not every row has a clone size; where given, it reads once, few, many or a size class.

>-|16|TRBV14|TRBJ1-1|-
CASSQDASQTNTEAFF
TGTGCCAGCAGCCAAGATGCTTCACAGACGAACACTGAAGCTTTCTTT
>-|14|TRBV28|TRBJ1-2|-
CASMDGTKAYGYTF
TGTGCCAGCATGGACGGAACGAAAGCTTATGGCTACACCTTC
>-|12|TRBV2|TRBJ2-1|once
CASSERFTVGFF
TGTGCCAGCAGTGAAAGGTTCACGGTGGGGTTCTTC
>TRBD1|14|TRBV24-1|TRBJ2-3|-
CAIQGTGAPDTQYF
TGTGCCATTCAGGGGACAGGGGCACCAGATACGCAGTATTTT
>-|13|TRBV11-3|TRBJ2-5|-
CASSLPVEETQYF
TGTGCCAGCAGCTTACCTGTGGAGGAGACCCAGTACTTC
>TRBD1|14|TRBV5-1|TRBJ1-2|-
CASSLDGTAYGYTF
TGCGCCAGCAGCTTGGATGGGACAGCTTATGGCTACACCTTC
>TRBD2|16|TRBV9|TRBJ2-1|-
CASNSGTSGIYNEQFF
TGTGCCAGCAATTCCGGGACTAGCGGGATATACAATGAGCAGTTCTTC
>TRBD1|15|TRBV6-6|TRBJ2-7|-
CASSRKTGVFDEQYF
TGTGCCAGCAGTCGAAAGACAGGGGTATTCGACGAGCAGTACTTC
>TRBD1|17|TRBV4-2|TRBJ2-4|-
CASSQVGEQGGRNIQYF
TGTGCCAGCAGCCAAGTTGGGGAACAGGGGGGCCGGAACATTCAGTACTTC
>TRBD1|15|TRBV9|TRBJ2-5|-
CASSVTGGKQETQYF
TGTGCCAGCAGCGTAACAGGGGGAAAACAAGAGACCCAGTACTTC